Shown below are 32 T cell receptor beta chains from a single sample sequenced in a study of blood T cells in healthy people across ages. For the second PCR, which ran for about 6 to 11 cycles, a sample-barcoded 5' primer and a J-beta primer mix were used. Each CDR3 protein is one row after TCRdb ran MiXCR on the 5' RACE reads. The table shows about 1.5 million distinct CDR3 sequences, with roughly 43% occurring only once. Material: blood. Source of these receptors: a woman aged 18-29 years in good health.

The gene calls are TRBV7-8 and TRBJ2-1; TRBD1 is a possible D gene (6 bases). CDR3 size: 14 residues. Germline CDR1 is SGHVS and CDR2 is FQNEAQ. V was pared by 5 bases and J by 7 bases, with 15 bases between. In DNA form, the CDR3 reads TGTGCCAGCAGCCCGGACAGACCCAAGAATGAGCAGTTCTTC. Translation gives CASSPDRPKNEQFF.

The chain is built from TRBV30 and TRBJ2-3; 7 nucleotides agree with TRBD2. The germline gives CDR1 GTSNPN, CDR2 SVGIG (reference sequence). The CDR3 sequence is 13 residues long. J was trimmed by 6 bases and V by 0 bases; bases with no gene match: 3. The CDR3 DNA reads TGTGCCTGGAGTGTACCCGGGAGGGATACGCAGTATTTT. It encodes CAWSVPGRDTQYF.

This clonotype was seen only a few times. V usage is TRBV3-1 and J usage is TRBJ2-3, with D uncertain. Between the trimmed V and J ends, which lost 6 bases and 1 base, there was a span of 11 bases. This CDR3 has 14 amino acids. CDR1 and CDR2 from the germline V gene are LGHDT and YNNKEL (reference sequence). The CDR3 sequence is CASRLEDGTDTQYF. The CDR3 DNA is TGTGCCAGCAGGCTAGAGGACGGCACAGATACGCAGTATTTT.

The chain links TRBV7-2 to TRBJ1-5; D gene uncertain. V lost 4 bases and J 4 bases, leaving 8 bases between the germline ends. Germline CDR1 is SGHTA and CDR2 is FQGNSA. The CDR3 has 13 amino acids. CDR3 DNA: TGTGCCAGCAGCTGGAGGGTAAATCAGCCCCAGCATTTT. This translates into CASSWRVNQPQHF.

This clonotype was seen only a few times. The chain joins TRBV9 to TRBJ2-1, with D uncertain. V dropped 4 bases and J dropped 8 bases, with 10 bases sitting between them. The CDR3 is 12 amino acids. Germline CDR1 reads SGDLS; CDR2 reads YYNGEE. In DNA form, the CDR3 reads TGTGCCAGCAGCACCAATCAAGATGAGCAGTTCTTC. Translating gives CASSTNQDEQFF.

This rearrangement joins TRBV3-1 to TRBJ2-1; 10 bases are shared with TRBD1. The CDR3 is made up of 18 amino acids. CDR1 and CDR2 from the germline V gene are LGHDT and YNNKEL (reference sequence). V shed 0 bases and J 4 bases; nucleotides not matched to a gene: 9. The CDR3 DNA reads TGTGCCAGCAGCCAAGATTGGACTGGGACAGGGGCTTACAATGAGCAGTTCTTC. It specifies CASSQDWTGTGAYNEQFF.

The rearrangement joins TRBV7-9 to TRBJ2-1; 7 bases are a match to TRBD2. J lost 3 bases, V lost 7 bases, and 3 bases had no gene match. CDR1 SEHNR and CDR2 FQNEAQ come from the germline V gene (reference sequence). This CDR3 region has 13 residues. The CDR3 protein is CASNGGNYNEQFF. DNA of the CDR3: TGTGCCAGCAACGGGGGGAACTACAATGAGCAGTTCTTC.

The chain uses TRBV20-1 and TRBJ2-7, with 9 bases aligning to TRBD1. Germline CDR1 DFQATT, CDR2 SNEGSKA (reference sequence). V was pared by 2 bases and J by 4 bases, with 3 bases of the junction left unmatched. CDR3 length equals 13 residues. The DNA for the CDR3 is TGCAGTGCTAGAAGGACAGGGGTGTACGAGCAGTACTTC. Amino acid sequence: CSARRTGVYEQYF.

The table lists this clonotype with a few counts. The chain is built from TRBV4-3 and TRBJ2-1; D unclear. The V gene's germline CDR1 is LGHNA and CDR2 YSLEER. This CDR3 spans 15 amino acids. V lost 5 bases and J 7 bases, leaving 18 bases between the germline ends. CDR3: CASSSDRNPLNEQFF. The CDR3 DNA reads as TGCGCCAGCAGCTCAGATAGAAACCCGTTAAATGAGCAGTTCTTC.

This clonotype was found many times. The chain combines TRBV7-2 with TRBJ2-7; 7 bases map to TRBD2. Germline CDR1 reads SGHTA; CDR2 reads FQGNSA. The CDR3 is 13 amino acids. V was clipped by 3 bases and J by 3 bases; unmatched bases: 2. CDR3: CASSLWTSYEQYF. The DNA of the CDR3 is TGTGCCAGCAGCTTGTGGACTAGCTACGAGCAGTACTTC.

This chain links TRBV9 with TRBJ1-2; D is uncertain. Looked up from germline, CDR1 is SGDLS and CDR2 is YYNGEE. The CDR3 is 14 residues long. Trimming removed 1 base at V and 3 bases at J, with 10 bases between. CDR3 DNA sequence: TGTGCCAGCAGCGTATGGGGTGAAGACTATGGCTACACCTTC. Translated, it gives CASSVWGEDYGYTF. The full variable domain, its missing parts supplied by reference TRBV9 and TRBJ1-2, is DSGVTQTPKHLITATGQRVTLRCSPRSGDLSVYWYQQSLDQGLQFLIQYYNGEERAKGNILERFSAQQFPDLHSELNLSSLELGDSALYFCASSVWGEDYGYTFGSGTRLTVV.

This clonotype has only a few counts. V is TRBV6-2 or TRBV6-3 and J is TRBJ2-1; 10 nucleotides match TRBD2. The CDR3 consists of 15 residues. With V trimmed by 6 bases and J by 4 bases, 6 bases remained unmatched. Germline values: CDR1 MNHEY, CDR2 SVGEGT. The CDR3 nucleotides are TGTGCCAGCAGGCTAGCGGGGGCGCTATACAATGAGCAGTTCTTC. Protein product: CASRLAGALYNEQFF.

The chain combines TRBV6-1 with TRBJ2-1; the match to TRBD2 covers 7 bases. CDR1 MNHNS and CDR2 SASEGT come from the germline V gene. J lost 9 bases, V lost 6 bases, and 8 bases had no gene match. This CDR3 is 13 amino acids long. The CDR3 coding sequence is TGTGCCAGCAGCCCGAGGACTAGATCTGAGCAGTTCTTC. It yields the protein CASSPRTRSEQFF.

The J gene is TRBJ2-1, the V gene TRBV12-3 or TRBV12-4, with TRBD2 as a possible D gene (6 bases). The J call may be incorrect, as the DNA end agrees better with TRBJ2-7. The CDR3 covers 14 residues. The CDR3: CASSFAGSSNEQYF. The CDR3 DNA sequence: TGTGCCAGCAGTTTTGCGGGGAGCAGCAACGAGCAGTACTTC.

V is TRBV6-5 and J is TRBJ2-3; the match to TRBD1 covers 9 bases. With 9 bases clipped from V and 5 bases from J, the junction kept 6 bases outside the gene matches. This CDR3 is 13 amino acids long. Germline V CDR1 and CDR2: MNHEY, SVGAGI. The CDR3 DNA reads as TGTGCCAGAGCGGACAGGGGACGAGATACGCAGTATTTT. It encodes CARADRGRDTQYF.

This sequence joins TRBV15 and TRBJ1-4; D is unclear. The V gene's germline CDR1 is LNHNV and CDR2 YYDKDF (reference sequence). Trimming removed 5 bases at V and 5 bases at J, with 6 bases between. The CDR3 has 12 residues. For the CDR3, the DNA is TGTGCCACCAGCGGCAGGAATGAAAAACTGTTTTTT. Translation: CATSGRNEKLFF. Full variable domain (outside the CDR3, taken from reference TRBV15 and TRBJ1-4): DAMVIQNPRYQVTQFGKPVTLSCSQTLNHNVMYWYQQKSSQAPKLLFHYYDKDFNNEADTPDNFQSRRPNTSFCFLDIRSPGLGDTAMYLCATSGRNEKLFFGSGTQLSVL.

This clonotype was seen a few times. The CDR3 DNA follows: TGTGCCAGCACCGAAACATTCAATGAGCAGTTCTTC. Translated, it gives CASTETFNEQFF. This chain uses TRBV6-1 with TRBJ2-1; D unresolved. CDR1 is MNHNS and CDR2 is SASEGT in the germline V gene. Trimming stripped 7 bases from V and 6 bases from J, with 10 bases between. The CDR3 runs 12 residues.

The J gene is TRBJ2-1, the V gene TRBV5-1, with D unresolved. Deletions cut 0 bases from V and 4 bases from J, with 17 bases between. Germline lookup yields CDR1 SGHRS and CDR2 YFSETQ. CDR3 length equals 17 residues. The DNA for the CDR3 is TGCGCCAGCAGCTTGGGGACCGGCCGCCGAGCTTACAATGAGCAGTTCTTC. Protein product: CASSLGTGRRAYNEQFF.

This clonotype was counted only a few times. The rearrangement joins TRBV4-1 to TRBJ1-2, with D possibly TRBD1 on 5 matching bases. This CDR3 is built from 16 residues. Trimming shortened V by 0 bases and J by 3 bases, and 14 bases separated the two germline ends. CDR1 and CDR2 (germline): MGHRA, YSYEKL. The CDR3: CASSQEGGRVDYGYTF. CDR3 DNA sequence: TGCGCCAGCAGCCAAGAGGGCGGCAGGGTAGACTATGGCTACACCTTC.

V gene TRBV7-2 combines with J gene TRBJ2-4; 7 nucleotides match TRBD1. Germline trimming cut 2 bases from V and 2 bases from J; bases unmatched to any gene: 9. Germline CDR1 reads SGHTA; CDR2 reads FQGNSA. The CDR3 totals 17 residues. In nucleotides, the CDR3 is TGTGCCAGCAGCTTAAAAGGAAACAGGGGAACCAAAAACATTCAGTACTTC. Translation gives CASSLKGNRGTKNIQYF. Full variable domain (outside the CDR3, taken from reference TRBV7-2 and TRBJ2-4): GAGVSQSPSNKVTEKGKDVELRCDPISGHTALYWYRQSLGQGLEFLIYFQGNSAPDKSGLPSDRFSAERTGGSVSTLTIQRTQQEDSAVYLCASSLKGNRGTKNIQYFGAGTRLSVL.

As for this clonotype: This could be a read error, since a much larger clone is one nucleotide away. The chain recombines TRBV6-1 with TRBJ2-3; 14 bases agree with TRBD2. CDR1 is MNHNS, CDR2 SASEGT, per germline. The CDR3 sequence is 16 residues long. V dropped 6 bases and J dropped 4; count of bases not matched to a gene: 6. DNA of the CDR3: TGTGCCAGCAGCAAGGGACTAGCGGGAGACGCAGATACGCAGTATTTT. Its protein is CASSKGLAGDADTQYF.

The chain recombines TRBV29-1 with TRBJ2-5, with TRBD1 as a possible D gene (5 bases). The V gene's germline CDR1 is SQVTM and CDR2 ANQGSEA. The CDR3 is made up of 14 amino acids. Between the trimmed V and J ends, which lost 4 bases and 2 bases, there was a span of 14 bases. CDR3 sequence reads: CSVGRRAQQETQYF. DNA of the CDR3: TGCAGCGTTGGGCGCAGGGCCCAACAAGAGACCCAGTACTTC.

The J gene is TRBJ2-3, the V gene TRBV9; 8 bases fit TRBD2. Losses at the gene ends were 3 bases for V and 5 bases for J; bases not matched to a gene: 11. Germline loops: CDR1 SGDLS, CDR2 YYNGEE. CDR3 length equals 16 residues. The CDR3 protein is CASSAERGRGRDTQYF. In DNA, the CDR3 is TGTGCCAGCAGCGCCGAGCGGGGGCGTGGACGAGATACGCAGTATTTT.

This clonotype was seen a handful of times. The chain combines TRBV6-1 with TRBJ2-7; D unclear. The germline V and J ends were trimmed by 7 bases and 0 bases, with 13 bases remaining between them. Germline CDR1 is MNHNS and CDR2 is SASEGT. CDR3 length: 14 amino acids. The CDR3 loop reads CASMSNTYSYEQYF. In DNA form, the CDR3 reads TGTGCCAGCATGTCTAACACATACTCCTACGAGCAGTACTTC.

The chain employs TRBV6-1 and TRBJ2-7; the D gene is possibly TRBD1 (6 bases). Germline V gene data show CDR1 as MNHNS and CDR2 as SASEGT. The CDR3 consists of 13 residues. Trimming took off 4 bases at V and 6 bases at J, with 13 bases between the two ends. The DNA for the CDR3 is TGTGCCAGCAGTGTACAGGGATCCCCCGAGCAGTACTTC. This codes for CASSVQGSPEQYF.

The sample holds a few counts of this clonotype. The CDR3 bases are TGCGCCAGCAGCATAACGGACAGGGGGCCCTTAACCTATGGCTACACCTTC. This encodes CASSITDRGPLTYGYTF. The chain carries TRBV4-3 and TRBJ1-2, with TRBD1 matching 11 bases. Germline V gene data show CDR1 as LGHNA and CDR2 as YSLEER. There are 17 residues in the CDR3. Germline trimming cut 5 bases from V and 4 bases from J; bases unmatched to any gene: 12.

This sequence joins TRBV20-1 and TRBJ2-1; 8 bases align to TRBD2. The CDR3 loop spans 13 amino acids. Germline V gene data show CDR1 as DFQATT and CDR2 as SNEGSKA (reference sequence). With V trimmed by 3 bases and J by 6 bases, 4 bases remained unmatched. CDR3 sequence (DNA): TGCAGTGCTAGTTCGGGACTAGTCAATGAGCAGTTCTTC. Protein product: CSASSGLVNEQFF.

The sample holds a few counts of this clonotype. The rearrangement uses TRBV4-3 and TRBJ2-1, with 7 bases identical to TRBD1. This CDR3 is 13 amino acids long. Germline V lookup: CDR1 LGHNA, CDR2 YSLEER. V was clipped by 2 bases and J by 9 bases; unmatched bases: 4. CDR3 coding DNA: TGCGCCAGCAGCCAATACAGGGGCCGTGAGCAGTTCTTC. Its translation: CASSQYRGREQFF.

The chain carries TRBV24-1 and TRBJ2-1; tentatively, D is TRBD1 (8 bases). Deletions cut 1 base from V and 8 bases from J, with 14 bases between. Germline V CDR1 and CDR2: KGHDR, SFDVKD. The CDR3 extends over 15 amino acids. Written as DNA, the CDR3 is TGTGCCACCAGTGATTTACAGGGGGGGCGGGATGAGCAGTTCTTC. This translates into CATSDLQGGRDEQFF.

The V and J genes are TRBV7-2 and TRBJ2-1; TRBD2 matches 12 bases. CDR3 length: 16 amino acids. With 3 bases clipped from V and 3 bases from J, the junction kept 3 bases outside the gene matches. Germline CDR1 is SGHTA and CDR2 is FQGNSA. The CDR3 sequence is CASSLLAGGGYNEQFF. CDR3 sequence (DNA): TGTGCCAGCAGCTTGCTAGCGGGGGGGGGCTACAATGAGCAGTTCTTC.

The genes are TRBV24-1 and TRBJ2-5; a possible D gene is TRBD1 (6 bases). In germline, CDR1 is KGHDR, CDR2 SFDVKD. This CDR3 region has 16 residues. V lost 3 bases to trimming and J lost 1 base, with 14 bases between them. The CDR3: CATSDNTGQSQETQYF. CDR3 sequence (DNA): TGTGCCACCAGTGATAATACAGGGCAGTCCCAAGAGACCCAGTACTTC.

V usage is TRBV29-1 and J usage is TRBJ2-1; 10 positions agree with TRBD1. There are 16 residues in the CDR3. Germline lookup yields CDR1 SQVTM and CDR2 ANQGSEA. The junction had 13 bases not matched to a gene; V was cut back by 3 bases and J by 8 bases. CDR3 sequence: CSVEETTWDRGDEQFF. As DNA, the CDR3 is TGCAGCGTTGAGGAGACAACCTGGGACAGGGGCGATGAGCAGTTCTTC.